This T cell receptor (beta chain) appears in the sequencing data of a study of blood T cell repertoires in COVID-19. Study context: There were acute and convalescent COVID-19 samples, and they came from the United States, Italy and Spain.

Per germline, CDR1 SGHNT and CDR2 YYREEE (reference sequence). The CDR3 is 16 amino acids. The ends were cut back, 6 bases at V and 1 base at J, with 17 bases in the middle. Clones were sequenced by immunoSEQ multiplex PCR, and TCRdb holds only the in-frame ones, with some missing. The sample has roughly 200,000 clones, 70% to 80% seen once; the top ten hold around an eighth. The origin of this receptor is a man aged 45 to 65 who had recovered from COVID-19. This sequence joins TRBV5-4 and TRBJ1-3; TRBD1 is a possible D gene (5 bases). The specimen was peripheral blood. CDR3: CASTYRGGMSGNTIYF. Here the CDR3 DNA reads TGTGCCAGCACCTACCGGGGGGGGATGTCTGGAAACACCATATATTTT.